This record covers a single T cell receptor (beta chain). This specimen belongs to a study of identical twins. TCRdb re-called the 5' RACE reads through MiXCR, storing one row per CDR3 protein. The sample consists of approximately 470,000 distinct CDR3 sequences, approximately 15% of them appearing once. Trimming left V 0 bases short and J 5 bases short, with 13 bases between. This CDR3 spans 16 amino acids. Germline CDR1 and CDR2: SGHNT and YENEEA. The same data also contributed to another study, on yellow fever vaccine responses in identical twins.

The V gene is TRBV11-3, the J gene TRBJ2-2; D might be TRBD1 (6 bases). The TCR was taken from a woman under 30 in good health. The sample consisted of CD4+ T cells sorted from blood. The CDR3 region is CASSLEPGRGTGELFF. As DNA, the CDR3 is TGTGCCAGCAGCTTAGAACCGGGTAGGGGGACCGGGGAGCTGTTTTTT. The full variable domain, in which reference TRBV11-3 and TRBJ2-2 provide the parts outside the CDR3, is EAGVVQSPRYKIIEKKQPVAFWCNPISGHNTLYWYLQNLGQGPELLIRYENEEAVDDSQLPKDRFSAERLKGVDSTLKIQPAELGDSAVYLCASSLEPGRGTGELFFGEGSRLTVL.